A single sample is the source of the 5 T cell receptor beta chains below, sequenced in a study of control samples from healthy donors and cancer patients. The method was immunoSEQ multiplex PCR; TCRdb's version includes in-frame clones alone and lacks a portion of them. The sample shows 74,000 or so clones, roughly 90% of them seen only once. Sequencing was carried out using blood. These receptor sequences come from a man over 45 in good health.

The chain couples TRBV4-3 to TRBJ2-2; no reliable D call. Trimming removed 0 bases from V and 2 bases from J, with 1 base in between. The CDR3 length is 13 residues. Looked up from germline, CDR1 is LGHNA and CDR2 is YSLEER. The CDR3 loop reads CASSQDNTGELFF. CDR3 bases: TGCGCCAGCAGCCAAGATAACACCGGGGAGCTGTTTTTT.

The chain is built from TRBV11-2 and TRBJ2-7, with D unclear. V lost 3 bases, J lost 2 bases, and 8 bases lay in between. The CDR3 contains 13 residues. CDR1 is SGHAT, CDR2 FQNNGV, per germline. The CDR3 region is CASSLNTAYEQYF. Here the CDR3 DNA reads TGTGCCAGCAGCTTGAACACCGCCTACGAGCAGTACTTC.

V and J are TRBV6-2 or TRBV6-3 and TRBJ2-5; 11 nucleotides agree with TRBD1. The CDR3 length is 20 residues. V dropped 4 bases and J dropped 2; count of bases not matched to a gene: 18. Per germline, CDR1 MNHEY and CDR2 SVGEGT. CDR3 sequence reads: CASSSPGQGVLPLFQETQYF. For the CDR3, the DNA is TGTGCCAGCAGTTCACCGGGACAGGGGGTCCTACCGTTATTTCAAGAGACCCAGTACTTC.

The sample holds a few counts of this clone. The V and J genes are TRBV30 and TRBJ1-3, with 8 bases identical to TRBD1. Germline lookup yields CDR1 GTSNPN and CDR2 SVGIG (reference sequence). Unmatched junction bases numbered 2, after V lost 7 bases and J lost 0 bases. The CDR3 runs to 13 residues. The CDR3 spells CAYDRGSGNTIYF. The CDR3 DNA is TGTGCCTATGACAGGGGCTCTGGAAACACCATATATTTT.

This clone showed up just a few times. The chain carries TRBV2 and TRBJ1-5; no reliable D call. The germline gives CDR1 SNHLY, CDR2 FYNNEI. Trimming shortened V by 8 bases and J by 2 bases, and 19 bases separated the two germline ends. The CDR3 is 16 residues long. The CDR3 loop is CASRVRVRTGNQPQHF. The CDR3 DNA is TGTGCCAGCCGAGTGAGGGTACGAACGGGCAATCAGCCCCAGCATTTT.